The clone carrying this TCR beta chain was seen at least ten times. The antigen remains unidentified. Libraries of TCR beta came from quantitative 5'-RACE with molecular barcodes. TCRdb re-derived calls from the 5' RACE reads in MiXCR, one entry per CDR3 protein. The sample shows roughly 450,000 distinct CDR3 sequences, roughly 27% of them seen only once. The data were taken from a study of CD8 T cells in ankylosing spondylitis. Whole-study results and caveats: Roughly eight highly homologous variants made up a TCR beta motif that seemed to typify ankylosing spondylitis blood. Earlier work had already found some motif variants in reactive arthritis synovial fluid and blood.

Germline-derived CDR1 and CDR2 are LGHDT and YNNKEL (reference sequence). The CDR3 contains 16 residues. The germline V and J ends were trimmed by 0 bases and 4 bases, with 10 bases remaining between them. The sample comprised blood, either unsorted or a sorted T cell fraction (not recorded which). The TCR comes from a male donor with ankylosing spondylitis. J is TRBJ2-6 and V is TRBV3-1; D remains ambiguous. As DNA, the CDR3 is TGTGCCAGCAGCCAAGAGGAAGGGTTCGGGGCCAACGTCCTGACTTTC. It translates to CASSQEEGFGANVLTF.